This record looks at one T cell receptor beta chain sequence and its context. Its specificity is not known. From germline, CDR1 is SGDLS and CDR2 YYNGEE. With V trimmed by 0 bases and J by 4 bases, 4 bases remained unmatched. CDR3 length: 15 residues. Nominal health characterized the donors when sampled, though unrecorded immune exposures were likely. Amplification used 60 Vbeta primers and 13 Jbeta primers. The method was immunoSEQ multiplex PCR; TCRdb's version includes in-frame clones alone and lacks a portion of them. Here the sample spans roughly 120,000 clones, 79% being singletons. The data belong to a study of cytomegalovirus exposure and HLA in healthy donors. Study-wide findings and caveats: Altogether, 150 to 200 TCR beta chains were recorded as cytomegalovirus-associated. It was reported in a later analysis that an Asian-associated ancestry cluster showed fewer N-insertions than the roughly 670-donor mean. Follow-up analysis later connected one missense variant in DCLRE1C with trimming of TCR beta V- and J-genes.

The sample consisted of PBMCs. V and J are TRBV9 and TRBJ2-1; 7 bases agree with TRBD1. This sequence was found in a man younger than 40 in good health and CMV-seropositive. The CDR3 loop is CASSVEPGQYNEQFF. CDR3 nucleotides: TGTGCCAGCAGCGTAGAACCGGGACAGTACAATGAGCAGTTCTTC.